A single sample gave rise to the 27 T cell receptor beta chains below, sequenced in a study of tumor-infiltrating lymphocytes in primary liver carcinoma. From unsorted bulk tissue weighing about 20-32 mg, DNA and RNA were co-extracted. A constant-region primer served to make TCR beta cDNA from approximately 490 ng total RNA. Slightly modified ARM-PCR with three nested multiplex PCR rounds yielded TCR beta libraries. Investigators reported that the first two PCR rounds, at around 10 cycles each, used TRBV1-TRBV30 forward primers with a C-beta reverse primer. TCRdb itself ran the multiplex PCR reads through MiXCR, one entry per CDR3 protein. The sample gives approximately 80,000 distinct CDR3 sequences, around 66% of which show up once; less than 30% is in the top ten. Sequenced input: tumor-adjacent normal liver tissue. These receptors were obtained from a man aged 35 to 55 with primary liver carcinoma and hepatitis B virus infection.

Concerning this clonotype: Germline is not matched at one junction end, which may reflect a read error. V usage is TRBV10-3 and J usage is TRBJ1-2; D is unclear. The germline V gene encodes CDR1 ENHRY and CDR2 SYGVKD. This CDR3 contains 13 residues. CDR3 sequence: CAISGQFNYGYTF. CDR3 nucleotides: TGTGCCATCAGTGGGCAGTTTAACTATGGTTACACCTTC.

This clonotype has just one count. The junction and the germline gene differ at one end; a read error may be behind it. CDR3 sequence (DNA): TGTGTCAACAGTTACTCTTACAGGGATGGGGAGCAGTTCTTT. It codes for CVNSYSYRDGEQFF. V usage is TRBV6-6 and J usage is TRBJ2-1; tentative D call: TRBD1 (6 bases). The V gene's germline CDR1 is MNHNY and CDR2 SVGAGI (reference sequence). The CDR3 has 14 residues.

Turning to this clonotype: Germline and junction disagree at one end, which may indicate a read error. This chain joins TRBV30 and TRBJ1-6; D remains unclear. CDR1 is GTSNPN and CDR2 is SVGIG in the germline V gene (reference sequence). CDR3 length: 14 residues. This CDR3 is CAWSARGNNSPIHF. The CDR3 DNA follows: TGCGCCTGGAGTGCCCGGGGTAATAATTCACCCATCCACTTT. The whole variable domain, filled in from reference TRBV30 and TRBJ1-6, reads SQTIHQWPATLVQPVGSPLSLECTVEGTSNPNLYWYRQAAGRGLQLLFYSVGIGQISSEVPQNLSASRPQDRQFILSSKKLLLSDSGFYLCAWSARGNNSPIHFGNGTRLTVT.

Comment on this clonotype: A much larger clonotype is one base distant, so this may be a read error. CDR3 bases: TGTGCCAGCAGCCTCTGTGACAACTATGGCTACACCTTC. It specifies CASSLCDNYGYTF. The chain joins TRBV7-2 to TRBJ1-2; D not resolved. CDR3 length equals 13 residues. V was shortened by 5 bases and J by 2 bases, with 9 bases between the two germline ends. Germline-derived CDR1 and CDR2 are SGHTA and FQGNSA.

Regarding this clonotype: The junction shows a germline mismatch at one end, possibly a read error. The chain has TRBV6-1 and TRBJ2-3; D unclear. Germline-derived CDR1 and CDR2 are MNHNS and SASEGT. The CDR3 is made up of 14 amino acids. CDR3 residues: CASGRDIFTDTQCF. The CDR3 DNA reads TGTGCCAGCGGAAGAGACATATTCACAGATACACAGTGTTTT.

The rearrangement links TRBV24-1 to TRBJ2-3, with TRBD1 matching over 8 bases. Trimming took 6 bases from V and 5 from J; bases not matched to a gene: 12. This CDR3 contains 16 residues. CDR1 and CDR2 (germline): KGHDR, SFDVKD. CDR3 in amino acids: CATSRVGQGLGDTQYF. The CDR3, as DNA: TGTGCCACCAGTAGAGTCGGACAGGGATTGGGAGATACGCAGTATTTT.

This clonotype appeared a few times. One base away lies a much larger clone, so this may be a sequencing read error. This chain joins TRBV4-1 and TRBJ2-1, with D unclear. CDR3 length: 12 amino acids. Germline CDR1 is MGHRA and CDR2 is YSYEKL. CDR3 in amino acids: CANSQEGNEQFF. DNA for the CDR3: TGCGCCAACAGCCAAGAAGGCAATGAGCAGTTCTTC.

This clonotype was detected a few times. V is TRBV11-3 and J is TRBJ2-1; D might be TRBD2 (5 bases). V was pared by 5 bases and J by 7 bases, with 6 bases between. The CDR3 length is 11 residues. Germline V CDR1 and CDR2: SGHNT, YENEEA. The CDR3 protein is CASSRGNEQFF. DNA of the CDR3: TGTGCCAGCAGCCGCGGGAATGAGCAGTTCTTC.

About this clonotype itself: The junction differs from germline at one of its ends, possibly a read error. The V and J genes are TRBV4-1 and TRBJ2-2; 10 bases map to TRBD2. This CDR3 has 14 amino acids. Germline V CDR1 and CDR2: MGHRA, YSYEKL. The CDR3 sequence is CASRLAGDTVELFF. The CDR3 nucleotides read TGCGCCAGCAGGCTAGCGGGAGACACCGTGGAGCTGTTTTTT.

Turning to this clonotype: The junction differs from germline at one of its ends, possibly a read error. The rearrangement uses TRBV12-3 or TRBV12-4 and TRBJ1-5; D possibly corresponds to TRBD1 (5 bases). The CDR3 is 14 residues long. CDR3 in amino acids: CVSSPGASNQPQHF. CDR3 bases: TGTGTCAGCAGTCCCGGGGCCTCCAATCAGCCCCAGCATTTT.

CDR3 loop: CASSQGAVLPDTQYF. Written as DNA, the CDR3 is TGCGCCAGCAGCCAAGGAGCCGTCTTACCAGATACGCAGTATTTT. This sequence joins TRBV4-3 and TRBJ2-3, with D uncertain. This CDR3 is built from 15 residues. Trimming shortened V by 1 base and J by 4 bases, and 12 bases separated the two germline ends. The germline V gene encodes CDR1 LGHNA and CDR2 YSLEER.

Remarks on this clonotype: One junction end does not reproduce the germline sequence, and a read error may be involved. The chain carries TRBV7-8 and TRBJ2-1; D is unclear. CDR3 length: 16 amino acids. Germline V gene lookup returns CDR1 SGHVS and CDR2 FQNEAQ. CDR3 amino acids: CASRYDFGGTYNEQFF. CDR3 nucleotides: TGCGCCAGCAGATATGACTTCGGCGGTACCTACAATGAGCAGTTCTTC.

The sample holds many counts of this clonotype. The chain recombines TRBV6-2 or TRBV6-3 with TRBJ2-3; perhaps TRBD2 as D (6 bases). In germline, CDR1 is MNHEY, CDR2 SVGEGT. The V and J ends lost 6 bases and 0 bases respectively, with 10 bases between them. CDR3 length equals 14 residues. The CDR3 DNA follows: TGTGCCAGCAGCTGGGGACTTAGCACAGATACGCAGTATTTT. Its protein product is CASSWGLSTDTQYF.

Of note for this clonotype: This clone may be a read error of a much larger clone one base away. This chain connects TRBV28 to TRBJ2-1, with 9 positions matching TRBD2. V dropped 4 bases and J dropped 6; count of bases not matched to a gene: 4. This CDR3 has 14 amino acids. Germline CDR1 MDHEN, CDR2 SYDVKM. CDR3 in DNA: TGTGCCAGCAGTTCTAGCGGGATCGGCAATGAGCAGTTCTTC. It encodes CASSSSGIGNEQFF. The whole variable domain, remainder taken from reference TRBV28 and TRBJ2-1, is DVKVTQSSRYLVKRTGEKVFLECVQDMDHENMFWYRQDPGLGLRLIYFSYDVKMKEKGDIPEGYSVSREKKERFSLILESASTNQTSMYLCASSSSGIGNEQFFGPGTRLTVL.

This clonotype appeared a single time. At one end, the junction sequence differs from germline, possibly due to a read error. The chain combines TRBV14 with TRBJ2-1, with D maybe TRBD2 (6 bases). Germline loops: CDR1 SGHDN, CDR2 FVKESK. The CDR3 covers 16 residues. The CDR3 sequence is CVSNAVAGWVNNEQFF. The CDR3 DNA sequence: TGTGTCAGCAATGCCGTGGCGGGATGGGTAAACAATGAGCAGTTCTTC.

In its sample, this clonotype was seen many times. CDR3 sequence: CASSLASGRNEQFF. The CDR3 coding sequence is TGTGCCAGCAGCTTGGCATCCGGAAGGAATGAGCAGTTCTTC. The chain combines TRBV5-4 with TRBJ2-1; D remains ambiguous. The CDR3 is 14 amino acids. V gave up 0 bases and J gave up 7 bases, with 11 bases separating them. CDR1 and CDR2 from the germline V gene are SGHNT and YYREEE (reference sequence).

This sequence joins TRBV4-3 and TRBJ2-7, with TRBD1 as a possible D gene (6 bases). Deletions cut 2 bases from V and 2 bases from J, with 13 bases between. From germline, CDR1 is LGHNA and CDR2 YSLEER. This CDR3 is built from 15 residues. The DNA of the CDR3 is TGCGCCAGCAGCCAATCTCGGTCAGGGGCCTACGAGCAGTACTTC. It encodes CASSQSRSGAYEQYF.

In its sample, this clonotype was seen many times. CDR3 region: CASSYGGLTGELFF. The CDR3 nucleotides are TGTGCCAGCAGTTATGGGGGTCTTACAGGGGAGCTGTTTTTT. The V call is TRBV6-5, the J call TRBJ2-2; possibly TRBD1 or TRBD2 for D (5 bases each). V gave up 3 bases and J gave up 8 bases, with 13 bases separating them. CDR3 length equals 14 residues. Germline CDR1 MNHEY, CDR2 SVGAGI.

For this clonotype: At one of its ends the junction is not consistent with the germline gene, which may arise from a read error. The CDR3 DNA reads as TGTGCCAGCAGTTATCCGTATTCCTACGAGCAGCACTTC. Its protein product is CASSYPYSYEQHF. The rearrangement uses TRBV6-2 or TRBV6-3 and TRBJ2-7; the D is unclear. The CDR3 runs to 13 residues. CDR1 is MNHEY and CDR2 is SVGEGT in the germline V gene.

About this clonotype itself: One end of the junction fails to match germline, which may point to a read error. The chain is built from TRBV10-3 and TRBJ2-1; no reliable D call. From germline, CDR1 is ENHRY and CDR2 SYGVKD. This CDR3 spans 15 amino acids. The CDR3 DNA is TGTACCATCATTCCCTGGTTGGCCTCCTACAATGAGCAGTTCTTC. Protein: CTIIPWLASYNEQFF.

On this clonotype: Since a much larger clone is just one base distant, this may be a read error. This rearrangement joins TRBV30 to TRBJ2-6; no clear D. The CDR3 sequence is 13 residues long. The germline gives CDR1 GTSNPN, CDR2 SVGIG (reference sequence). The CDR3 DNA sequence: TGTGCCTGGCTGATCTCTGAGGCCAACGTCCTGACTTTC. The encoded protein is CAWLISEANVLTF.

Of note for this clonotype: One junction end does not reproduce the germline sequence, and a read error may be involved. The V gene is TRBV4-2, the J gene TRBJ2-7, with TRBD2 matching over 9 bases. The CDR3 runs 16 residues. Germline CDR1 LGHNA, CDR2 YNFKEQ. The CDR3 spells CGSSQSASGVPYEQCF. CDR3 coding DNA: TGTGGCAGCAGCCAATCGGCTAGCGGGGTTCCCTACGAGCAGTGCTTC.

V usage is TRBV11-2 and J usage is TRBJ2-7; D is perhaps TRBD2 (6 bases). The CDR3 sequence is 13 residues long. Germline CDR1 reads SGHAT; CDR2 reads FQNNGV. Written as DNA, the CDR3 is TGTACTAGCAGTTTCGACAGCACCTACGAGCAGTACTTC. It yields the protein CTSSFDSTYEQYF.

The V call is TRBV19, the J call TRBJ1-4; no firm D call. The ends were cut back, 3 bases at V and 9 bases at J, with 8 bases in the middle. The length of the CDR3 is 12 residues. The germline V gene has CDR1 LNHDA and CDR2 SQIVND (reference sequence). The CDR3, as DNA: TGTGCCAGTAGTATCGACGGGAAAAAACTGTTTTTT. Translation: CASSIDGKKLFF.

The chain couples TRBV6-6 to TRBJ1-6, with 8 bases fitting TRBD1. Germline-derived CDR1 and CDR2 are MNHNY and SVGAGI (reference sequence). This CDR3 contains 15 residues. The V gene end was trimmed by 5 bases and the J gene end by 7 bases; junction bases not matched to a gene: 7. This chain's CDR3 is CASSLWTGRNSPLHF. CDR3 DNA sequence: TGTGCCAGCAGTCTCTGGACAGGGCGCAATTCACCCCTCCACTTT.

To note about this clonotype: One junction end does not reproduce the germline sequence, and a read error may be involved. The rearrangement uses TRBV6-2 or TRBV6-3 and TRBJ2-1; D possibly corresponds to TRBD1 (5 bases). Looked up from germline, CDR1 is MNHEY and CDR2 is SVGEGT. The CDR3 covers 14 residues. CDR3 protein: CAISYRPYSREQFF. The CDR3 nucleotides read TGTGCCATCAGTTACAGGCCTTATAGCAGGGAACAGTTCTTC.

This rearrangement joins TRBV4-1 to TRBJ2-2; D is ambiguous. This CDR3 has 16 amino acids. Germline V gene lookup returns CDR1 MGHRA and CDR2 YSYEKL. V was trimmed by 11 bases and J by 0 bases, leaving 19 bases between them. This CDR3 reads CAGTQDSLPNTGELFF. CDR3 nucleotide sequence: TGCGCCGGCACCCAGGATAGCCTCCCGAACACCGGGGAGCTGTTTTTT.